Shown below are 19 T cell receptor beta chains from a single sample sequenced in a study of blood T cell repertoires in COVID-19. The data were produced by immunoSEQ multiplex PCR, yet TCRdb's version contains in-frame clones alone and is incomplete. The sample has more than 65,000 clones, about 83% seen once. Sequencing input: peripheral blood. These receptors were obtained from a man between 45 and 60 years old with acute or convalescent COVID-19.

This clone was counted a few times. The J gene is TRBJ1-1, the V gene TRBV19; D possibly corresponds to TRBD1 (6 bases). The germline gives CDR1 LNHDA, CDR2 SQIVND (reference sequence). With 4 bases removed from V and 3 bases from J, the gap between germline ends came to 15 bases. There are 15 residues in the CDR3. DNA for the CDR3: TGTGCCAGTAGTACCGTGTGGACAGCCGACACTGAAGCTTTCTTT. It translates to CASSTVWTADTEAFF.

This clone has only a few counts. The V gene is TRBV28, the J gene TRBJ1-5; possibly TRBD1 for D (5 bases). This CDR3 comprises 15 residues. Per germline, CDR1 MDHEN and CDR2 SYDVKM. V lost 4 bases, J lost 7 bases, and 17 bases lay in between. The CDR3 spells CASSSVQGEKQPQHF. The CDR3 bases are TGTGCCAGCAGTTCCGTGCAGGGCGAAAAGCAGCCCCAGCATTTT.

V is TRBV19 and J is TRBJ2-3; D possibly corresponds to TRBD2 (6 bases). Germline lookup yields CDR1 LNHDA and CDR2 SQIVND (reference sequence). This CDR3 region has 13 residues. V was cut by 4 bases and J by 1 base, with 6 bases left in between. CDR3 sequence (DNA): TGTGCCAGTAGTAGCGGGGGCACAGATACGCAGTATTTT. Residues: CASSSGGTDTQYF. Supplemented by reference TRBV19 and TRBJ2-3, the full variable domain reads DGGITQSPKYLFRKEGQNVTLSCEQNLNHDAMYWYRQDPGQGLRLIYYSQIVNDFQKGDIAEGYSVSREKKESFPLTVTSAQKNPTAFYLCASSSGGTDTQYFGPGTRLTVL.

The CDR3 DNA follows: TGTGCCAGCAGTGGGGGGACAGGGGCTTTTCGTGAAGCTTTCTTT. Translation: CASSGGTGAFREAFF. J is TRBJ1-1 and V is TRBV28; TRBD1 agrees at 10 bases. CDR1 and CDR2 from the germline V gene are MDHEN and SYDVKM. V gave up 5 bases and J gave up 7 bases; unmatched junction bases: 10. The CDR3 is 15 amino acids.

The chain combines TRBV9 with TRBJ2-2; 8 bases align to TRBD1. J gave up 4 bases and V 3 bases, and 8 bases lay outside the gene matches. CDR1 is SGDLS and CDR2 is YYNGEE in the germline V gene. The CDR3 spans 16 residues. The CDR3 DNA reads as TGTGCCAGCAGCGCAGCAGGGGGCGCGGGCACCGGGGAGCTGTTTTTT. Translation: CASSAAGGAGTGELFF.

This chain uses TRBV4-2 with TRBJ1-5, with 7 bases aligning to TRBD1. Per the germline V gene, CDR1 is LGHNA and CDR2 is YNFKEQ. The J segment lost 7 bases and the V segment lost 0 bases, leaving 9 bases of the junction unmatched. The CDR3 is 16 residues long. The CDR3 spells CASSQETGQVGQPQHF. The CDR3 DNA reads TGTGCCAGCAGCCAAGAGACAGGGCAGGTGGGCCAGCCCCAGCATTTT.

The chain combines TRBV6-5 with TRBJ2-1; 10 nucleotides align to TRBD1. CDR1 MNHEY and CDR2 SVGAGI come from the germline V gene. Losses at the gene ends were 5 bases for V and 6 bases for J; bases not matched to a gene: 7. CDR3 size: 15 residues. CDR3 loop: CASSNWDRGPNEQFF. CDR3 nucleotide sequence: TGTGCCAGCAGTAACTGGGACAGGGGCCCCAATGAGCAGTTCTTC.

V and J are TRBV5-1 and TRBJ2-3; a possible D gene is TRBD1 (5 bases). This CDR3 is 15 amino acids long. V was trimmed by 0 bases and J by 5 bases, leaving 13 bases between them. In germline, CDR1 is SGHRS, CDR2 YFSETQ. The CDR3 DNA sequence: TGCGCCAGCAGCTTGGCCAGGGTCGGTGAAGATACGCAGTATTTT. This translates into CASSLARVGEDTQYF.

The chain combines TRBV11-3 with TRBJ2-2; 8 positions match TRBD1. V lost 3 bases to trimming and J lost 3 bases; unmatched junction nucleotides: 3. Germline CDR1 is SGHNT and CDR2 is YENEEA. CDR3 size: 15 residues. In DNA form, the CDR3 reads TGTGCCAGCAGCTTTGACAGGGGAGACACCGGGGAGCTGTTTTTT. This codes for CASSFDRGDTGELFF.

This chain connects TRBV6-5 to TRBJ2-7; D possibly corresponds to TRBD1 (6 bases). The V end was cut by 5 bases, the J end by 2 bases, with 13 bases between. There are 14 residues in the CDR3. CDR1 is MNHEY and CDR2 is SVGAGI in the germline V gene. CDR3 DNA sequence: TGTGCCAGCAGTACCGGGACAACCCCCTACGAGCAGTACTTC. Translating gives CASSTGTTPYEQYF.

The genes are TRBV5-6 and TRBJ2-7; 10 positions match TRBD1. Germline lookup yields CDR1 SGHDT and CDR2 YYEEEE. The CDR3 spans 13 residues. J lost 7 bases, V lost 4 bases, and 5 bases had no gene match. The CDR3 loop reads CASSRDRGGEQYF. In DNA, the CDR3 is TGTGCCAGCAGCCGGGACAGGGGAGGAGAGCAGTACTTC. The full variable domain, with the rest looked up from reference TRBV5-6 and TRBJ2-7, is DAGVTQSPTHLIKTRGQQVTLRCSPKSGHDTVSWYQQALGQGPQFIFQYYEEEERQRGNFPDRFSGHQFPNYSSELNVNALLLGDSALYLCASSRDRGGEQYFGPGTRLTVT.

The gene calls are TRBV28 and TRBJ1-6; D not resolved. This CDR3 has 14 amino acids. Trimming pared 7 bases from V and 0 bases from J, leaving 7 bases between. Germline CDR1 is MDHEN and CDR2 is SYDVKM. CDR3 bases: TGTGCCAGCAAGGAGAGCTCCTATAATTCACCCCTCCACTTT. This gives the protein CASKESSYNSPLHF.

This clone showed up just once. The CDR3 sequence is CASSLTSGTALNGEAFF. CDR3 nucleotide sequence: TGTGCCAGCAGTCTCACTTCCGGGACAGCTCTTAATGGGGAAGCTTTCTTT. The rearrangement joins TRBV28 to TRBJ1-1, with 7 bases identical to TRBD1. The germline gives CDR1 MDHEN, CDR2 SYDVKM. This CDR3 region has 17 residues. With 5 bases clipped from V and 8 bases from J, the junction kept 20 bases outside the gene matches.

V and J are TRBV4-2 and TRBJ2-1; 7 nucleotides match TRBD1. The CDR3 consists of 13 residues. Germline assignment: CDR1 LGHNA and CDR2 YNFKEQ. The V and J ends lost 4 bases and 3 bases, in that order; junction bases with no gene match: 0. This CDR3 is CASSPGGYNEQFF. CDR3 nucleotide sequence: TGTGCCAGCAGCCCAGGGGGCTACAATGAGCAGTTCTTC.

The chain combines TRBV15 with TRBJ1-1, with D perhaps matching TRBD1 (5 bases). With 3 bases removed from V and 4 bases from J, the gap between germline ends came to 12 bases. This CDR3 is built from 14 residues. Germline V gene data show CDR1 as LNHNV and CDR2 as YYDKDF (reference sequence). The CDR3 spells CATSSRDGSTEAFF. The CDR3 coding sequence is TGTGCCACCAGCAGCAGGGATGGAAGCACTGAAGCTTTCTTT.

This chain links TRBV14 with TRBJ1-6, with 7 bases fitting TRBD1. The trim removed 5 bases at V and 8 bases at J, leaving 12 bases unmatched. Germline V gene lookup returns CDR1 SGHDN and CDR2 FVKESK. This CDR3 is built from 16 residues. The CDR3 sequence: CASSSYAGTAHSPLHF. The CDR3 DNA is TGTGCCAGCAGCTCTTACGCCGGGACAGCACATTCACCCCTCCACTTT.

J is TRBJ2-2 and V is TRBV5-4; no reliable D call. Germline V CDR1 and CDR2: SGHNT, YYREEE (reference sequence). This CDR3 contains 15 residues. Trimming removed 1 base at V and 1 base at J, with 8 bases between. CDR3 protein: CASSLPHLNTGELFF. CDR3 nucleotide sequence: TGTGCCAGCAGCTTGCCACACCTGAACACCGGGGAGCTGTTTTTT.

V and J are TRBV2 and TRBJ1-5; 7 bases line up with TRBD1. The V segment lost 5 bases and the J segment 4 bases; nucleotides outside the gene matches: 5. CDR1 is SNHLY, CDR2 FYNNEI, per germline. The CDR3 is 14 amino acids. CDR3 amino acids: CASSLQGRNQPQHF. The DNA for the CDR3 is TGTGCCAGCAGTTTACAGGGGCGGAATCAGCCCCAGCATTTT.

The genes are TRBV9 and TRBJ2-1; 8 bases map to TRBD2. After removal of 2 bases from V and 3 bases from J, the junction contained 7 bases not matched to a gene. The CDR3 loop spans 16 amino acids. Germline-derived CDR1 and CDR2 are SGDLS and YYNGEE. CDR3 sequence: CASSVVSGRVYNEQFF. The CDR3 DNA reads TGTGCCAGCAGCGTCGTAAGCGGGAGAGTCTACAATGAGCAGTTCTTC.